This T cell receptor beta chain was profiled in a study of cytomegalovirus exposure and HLA in healthy donors. Regarding the study as a whole: 87-base-pair reads could not separate some V segments, including TRBV6-2 and TRBV6-3.

PCR was performed using 60 Vbeta and 13 Jbeta primers. Method: immunoSEQ multiplex PCR; TCRdb's copy keeps in-frame clones and lacks some. The sample has some 180,000 clones, 75% seen once. As to this clone: No antigen is known for it. Other nucleotide sequences in the sample specify the same CDR3.

The V and J ends lost 4 bases and 6 bases respectively, with 7 bases between them. The V gene's germline CDR1 is MNHEY and CDR2 SVGAGI. CDR3 length equals 12 residues. V gene TRBV6-5 combines with J gene TRBJ2-1; the D is unclear. The source material was PBMCs. This TCR came from a male donor in good health and CMV-seronegative. CDR3 DNA sequence: TGTGCCAGCAGTTCCCGAGGCAATGAGCAGTTCTTC. The encoded protein is CASSSRGNEQFF.